The following is a TCR beta chain sequence with its context. Its cognate antigen is unknown. This entry is derived from a study of shared clonotypes between healthy human individuals. At the level of the study: Each donor's CD4 naive and CD4 memory cells filled three plates apiece, CD8 naive two, and CD8 memory one. The study's findings and limits: As a rule, naive subsets had a larger estimated richness than memory subsets.

V was clipped by 0 bases and J by 7 bases, with 11 bases between them. The CDR3 has 15 residues. Germline CDR1 and CDR2: SGHRS and YFSETQ. Clones were sequenced by immunoSEQ multiplex PCR, and TCRdb holds only the in-frame ones, with some missing. The table records millions of clones, 85% to 95% of them present only once. Sequenced material: naive CD4+ T cells sorted from blood. The sample's subset: CD45RA+ positively selected. The source is a man aged 18 to 30 in good health. The V gene is TRBV5-1, the J gene TRBJ1-6, with D perhaps matching TRBD1 (5 bases). CDR3 sequence: CASSLVAGGNSPLHF. The CDR3 DNA reads TGCGCCAGCAGCTTGGTGGCTGGGGGAAATTCACCCCTCCACTTT.